The 27 T cell receptor beta chains below all came from one sample that was sequenced in a study of T cells after yellow fever vaccination. TCRdb redid the calling of the 5' RACE reads with MiXCR, one entry per CDR3 protein. The sample carries some 560,000 distinct CDR3 sequences, about a sixth recorded once. The sequencing here drew on PBMCs, taken about 5 days after the first yellow fever vaccination. Every receptor here comes from a man aged 18 to 30 who received the YFV17D yellow fever vaccine.

The V and J genes are TRBV29-1 and TRBJ1-2, with 11 bases aligning to TRBD1. The germline CDR1 and CDR2 sequences are SQVTM and ANQGSEA. The CDR3 has 13 amino acids. The trim removed 7 bases at V and 5 bases at J, leaving 6 bases unmatched. The CDR3 is CSATGQGAYGYTF. The CDR3 bases are TGCAGCGCCACCGGACAGGGGGCTTATGGCTACACCTTC.

This clonotype was found a few times. The chain combines TRBV27 with TRBJ2-7; 12 bases align to TRBD1. Unmatched junction bases numbered 4, after V lost 3 bases and J lost 4 bases. The CDR3 covers 15 residues. Per germline, CDR1 MNHEY and CDR2 SMNVEV (reference sequence). The DNA for the CDR3 is TGTGCCAGCAGTTTGGCGGGACAGGGGGCATACGAGCAGTACTTC. Translation gives CASSLAGQGAYEQYF.

This clonotype was picked up many times. The chain is built from TRBV24-1 and TRBJ1-1; D remains unclear. The CDR3 sequence is 13 residues long. Germline CDR1 KGHDR, CDR2 SFDVKD. The germline V and J ends were trimmed by 5 bases and 0 bases, with 6 bases remaining between them. The CDR3 loop is CATSGQMNTEAFF. DNA for the CDR3: TGTGCCACCAGTGGGCAGATGAACACTGAAGCTTTCTTT.

This clonotype was seen only a few times. This rearrangement joins TRBV27 to TRBJ1-5; D unclear. Trimming removed 6 bases from V and 5 bases from J, with 17 bases in between. The CDR3 has 15 amino acids. The germline V gene has CDR1 MNHEY and CDR2 SMNVEV (reference sequence). Here the CDR3 reads CASRDSPDGHQPQHF. CDR3 DNA: TGTGCCAGCAGGGACTCCCCGGACGGCCATCAGCCCCAGCATTTT.

This clonotype was picked up a small number of times. The chain has TRBV7-9 and TRBJ1-2; D call uncertain. The CDR3 runs 13 residues. CDR1 is SEHNR and CDR2 is FQNEAQ in the germline V gene (reference sequence). The ends were cut back, 7 bases at V and 8 bases at J, with 17 bases in the middle. CDR3 region: CASTTRVGEGYTF. As DNA, the CDR3 is TGTGCCAGCACCACGCGCGTGGGTGAGGGCTACACCTTC.

The chain combines TRBV7-3 with TRBJ2-2; D is unresolved. Deletions cut 3 bases from V and 7 bases from J, with 9 bases between. The germline CDR1 and CDR2 sequences are SGHTA and FQGTGA. The CDR3 is made up of 13 amino acids. CDR3 in DNA: TGTGCCAGCAGCTTGCGACTTGGCGGGGAGCTGTTTTTT. The encoded protein is CASSLRLGGELFF.

The V call is TRBV5-1, the J call TRBJ2-5; 8 bases map to TRBD2. Germline CDR1 reads SGHRS; CDR2 reads YFSETQ. With 4 bases clipped from V and 2 bases from J, the junction kept 4 bases outside the gene matches. There are 14 residues in the CDR3. The CDR3 nucleotides are TGCGCCAGCAGCCAAAGACTAGCGCAAGAGACCCAGTACTTC. The encoded protein is CASSQRLAQETQYF. Drawing the rest from reference TRBV5-1 and TRBJ2-5, the complete variable domain is KAGVTQTPRYLIKTRGQQVTLSCSPISGHRSVSWYQQTPGQGLQFLFEYFSETQRNKGNFPGRFSGRQFSNSRSEMNVSTLELGDSALYLCASSQRLAQETQYFGPGTRLLVL.

The rearrangement joins TRBV20-1 to TRBJ2-3, with D hard to call. Germline V CDR1 and CDR2: DFQATT, SNEGSKA (reference sequence). There are 13 residues in the CDR3. V lost 2 bases and J lost 5, with 11 bases in between. CDR3 sequence reads: CSARSDPRDTQYF. The DNA for the CDR3 is TGCAGTGCTAGAAGTGATCCTAGAGATACGCAGTATTTT.

The CDR3 region is CASSLGKGQRVYEQYV. The CDR3 DNA follows: TGTGCCAGCAGTTTAGGTAAAGGGCAGAGAGTGTACGAGCAGTACGTC. The chain is built from TRBV12-3 or TRBV12-4 and TRBJ2-7; D is unresolved. V was cut by 1 base and J by 4 bases, with 17 bases left in between. The CDR3 length is 16 residues.

This clonotype turned up a few times. The rearrangement joins TRBV6-2 or TRBV6-3 to TRBJ2-2, with 8 bases aligning to TRBD2. Germline trimming cut 2 bases from V and 6 bases from J; bases unmatched to any gene: 5. The CDR3 is 15 residues long. Germline lookup yields CDR1 MNHEY and CDR2 SVGEGT. CDR3: CASSYAAGGSGELFF. For the CDR3, the DNA is TGTGCCAGCAGTTACGCGGCGGGGGGATCCGGGGAGCTGTTTTTT.

The rearrangement joins TRBV4-2 to TRBJ2-1; 8 bases are a match to TRBD2. Per germline, CDR1 LGHNA and CDR2 YNFKEQ. V lost 0 bases, J lost 15 bases, and 7 bases stayed unmatched. The CDR3 covers 13 residues. The CDR3 loop reads CASSQESAGVVFF. The CDR3 nucleotides read TGTGCCAGCAGCCAAGAGTCAGCGGGGGTTGTGTTCTTC.

The chain joins TRBV7-2 to TRBJ2-3; D could derive from TRBD1 or TRBD2 (5 bases each). The CDR3 is 16 residues long. V lost 4 bases and J lost 6, with 20 bases in between. CDR1 and CDR2 (germline): SGHTA, FQGNSA. The CDR3: CASSSGPAVGWDTQYF. The CDR3 DNA reads as TGTGCCAGCAGCTCGGGACCAGCGGTCGGATGGGATACGCAGTATTTT.

This clonotype has ten or more counts. The V and J genes are TRBV5-4 and TRBJ2-1; D remains unclear. The CDR3 covers 15 residues. The germline V gene encodes CDR1 SGHNT and CDR2 YYREEE (reference sequence). Trimming stripped 2 bases from V and 3 bases from J, with 12 bases between. The DNA of the CDR3 is TGTGCCAGCAGCTTCGACTCCTCGTACTACAATGAGCAGTTCTTC. Its protein product is CASSFDSSYYNEQFF.

This clonotype has only a few counts. V usage is TRBV6-1 and J usage is TRBJ1-5; D is uncertain. Trimming removed 6 bases at V and 2 bases at J, with 11 bases between. Looked up from germline, CDR1 is MNHNS and CDR2 is SASEGT. This CDR3 contains 14 residues. The CDR3 spells CASREGLGNQPQHF. The CDR3 nucleotides read TGTGCCAGCAGGGAGGGTCTCGGCAATCAGCCCCAGCATTTT.

The gene calls are TRBV5-1 and TRBJ2-1; maybe TRBD1 (6 bases). The germline V and J ends were trimmed by 0 bases and 0 bases, with 10 bases remaining between them. Germline V gives CDR1 SGHRS, CDR2 YFSETQ. The CDR3 covers 16 residues. This chain's CDR3 is CASSLAGRGSYNEQFF. Here the CDR3 DNA reads TGCGCCAGCAGCTTGGCCGGCAGGGGCTCCTACAATGAGCAGTTCTTC.

This clonotype was counted a few times. J is TRBJ2-2 and V is TRBV4-1; 7 bases line up with TRBD2. Germline V gene lookup returns CDR1 MGHRA and CDR2 YSYEKL. The CDR3 extends over 14 amino acids. V lost 4 bases, J lost 7 bases, and 6 bases stayed unmatched. This chain's CDR3 is CASSLVRGDGELFF. CDR3 nucleotide sequence: TGCGCCAGCAGCCTAGTCCGGGGGGACGGGGAGCTGTTTTTT.

V usage is TRBV7-7 and J usage is TRBJ2-5; 10 bases fit TRBD2. The ends lost 1 base at V and 1 base at J; junction bases unmatched: 6. This CDR3 has 17 amino acids. CDR1 is SSHAT and CDR2 is FNYEAQ in the germline V gene (reference sequence). CDR3 nucleotides: TGTGCCAGCAGCTTAGAACTAGCGGGGACCTCCCAAGAGACCCAGTACTTC. This encodes CASSLELAGTSQETQYF.

The V and J genes are TRBV28 and TRBJ1-5; D call uncertain. Trimming shortened V by 3 bases and J by 4 bases, and 16 bases separated the two germline ends. Germline V lookup: CDR1 MDHEN, CDR2 SYDVKM. The CDR3 loop spans 16 amino acids. The CDR3 spells CASSFFHPPGNQPQHF. The CDR3 coding sequence is TGTGCCAGCAGTTTCTTCCATCCCCCGGGAAATCAGCCCCAGCATTTT. The whole variable domain, remainder taken from reference TRBV28 and TRBJ1-5, is DVKVTQSSRYLVKRTGEKVFLECVQDMDHENMFWYRQDPGLGLRLIYFSYDVKMKEKGDIPEGYSVSREKKERFSLILESASTNQTSMYLCASSFFHPPGNQPQHFGDGTRLSIL.

This clonotype was observed a handful of times. The rearrangement joins TRBV5-1 to TRBJ2-1; D is tentatively TRBD1 or TRBD2 (6 bases each). This CDR3 has 15 residues. CDR1 and CDR2 from the germline V gene are SGHRS and YFSETQ. V was pared by 2 bases and J by 1 base, with 10 bases between. CDR3 amino acids: CASSFGGLSYNEQFF. DNA of the CDR3: TGCGCCAGCAGCTTCGGGGGCCTTTCCTACAATGAGCAGTTCTTC.

This clonotype was seen only a few times. The rearrangement joins TRBV20-1 to TRBJ2-7; 7 bases agree with TRBD2. Trimming at V came to 6 bases and at J to 2 bases, leaving 10 bases not matched to a gene. The CDR3 runs to 14 residues. Germline CDR1 DFQATT, CDR2 SNEGSKA (reference sequence). The chain's CDR3 is CSAFGGGLAYEQYF. The CDR3, as DNA: TGCAGTGCCTTTGGGGGGGGGTTAGCCTACGAGCAGTACTTC.

The sample holds a few counts of this clonotype. The chain carries TRBV7-8 and TRBJ2-1, with D perhaps assigned TRBD1 or TRBD2 (6 bases each). CDR1 and CDR2 from the germline V gene are SGHVS and FQNEAQ. The CDR3 has 16 residues. Trimming removed 3 bases at V and 7 bases at J, with 19 bases between. The CDR3 DNA reads TGTGCCAGCAGCTTCCGGGGGCAGGCTCCGGCGAATGAGCAGTTCTTC. Translated, it gives CASSFRGQAPANEQFF.

The chain carries TRBV7-2 and TRBJ1-5, with D hard to call. Germline assignment: CDR1 SGHTA and CDR2 FQGNSA. The CDR3 runs 16 residues. Trimming pared 1 base from V and 4 bases from J, leaving 14 bases between. CDR3 bases: TGTGCCAGCAGCTTAGTTGTGGCGGCTGAGAATCAGCCCCAGCATTTT. Its protein product is CASSLVVAAENQPQHF.

This clonotype was seen more than once but under ten times. This chain connects TRBV6-1 to TRBJ2-3, with a tentative D call TRBD2 (5 bases). Trimming left V 7 bases short and J 0 bases short, with 20 bases between. The CDR3 totals 17 residues. CDR1 and CDR2 from the germline V gene are MNHNS and SASEGT. CDR3 in DNA: TGTGCCAGCACCACCCACCTGGTCGGGGTTAGCACAGATACGCAGTATTTT. As protein: CASTTHLVGVSTDTQYF.

This clonotype was seen ten or more times. The chain has TRBV27 and TRBJ2-7, with D possibly called TRBD1 or TRBD2 (6 bases each). CDR1 is MNHEY and CDR2 is SMNVEV in the germline V gene (reference sequence). The CDR3 has 16 amino acids. The V end lost 0 bases, the J end lost 7 bases, and 19 bases lay between the germline ends. CDR3 sequence (DNA): TGTGCCAGCAGTTTATCTGGGCTTACGGGGGCGTTGGAGCAGTACGTC. It translates to CASSLSGLTGALEQYV.

This clonotype was counted a few times. The chain uses TRBV11-2 and TRBJ1-5, with D possibly matching TRBD1 (6 bases). The ends were cut back, 5 bases at V and 0 bases at J, with 26 bases in the middle. The germline V gene encodes CDR1 SGHAT and CDR2 FQNNGV. The CDR3 sequence is 20 residues long. In DNA, the CDR3 is TGTGCCAGCAGCCGCGCGATAATACCAGGACAGATTATTAGCAATCAGCCCCAGCATTTT. Amino acids: CASSRAIIPGQIISNQPQHF.

CDR3 amino acids: CASSPRQGVHTEAFF. In DNA, the CDR3 is TGTGCCAGCAGCCCACGACAGGGAGTTCACACTGAAGCTTTCTTT. The genes are TRBV11-2 and TRBJ1-1, with 7 nucleotides matching TRBD1. The CDR3 consists of 15 residues. The J segment lost 3 bases and the V segment lost 5 bases, leaving 9 bases of the junction unmatched. Germline assignment: CDR1 SGHAT and CDR2 FQNNGV.

This clonotype was seen a few times. The rearrangement uses TRBV5-1 and TRBJ2-3; D gene uncertain. V was trimmed by 3 bases and J by 6 bases, leaving 20 bases between them. Germline-derived CDR1 and CDR2 are SGHRS and YFSETQ. CDR3 length: 16 residues. The CDR3 is CASSSGTLASSDTQYF. The CDR3, as DNA: TGCGCCAGCAGCTCCGGAACCTTAGCTTCGAGCGATACGCAGTATTTT. Full variable domain (remainder filled in from reference TRBV5-1 and TRBJ2-3): KAGVTQTPRYLIKTRGQQVTLSCSPISGHRSVSWYQQTPGQGLQFLFEYFSETQRNKGNFPGRFSGRQFSNSRSEMNVSTLELGDSALYLCASSSGTLASSDTQYFGPGTRLTVL.